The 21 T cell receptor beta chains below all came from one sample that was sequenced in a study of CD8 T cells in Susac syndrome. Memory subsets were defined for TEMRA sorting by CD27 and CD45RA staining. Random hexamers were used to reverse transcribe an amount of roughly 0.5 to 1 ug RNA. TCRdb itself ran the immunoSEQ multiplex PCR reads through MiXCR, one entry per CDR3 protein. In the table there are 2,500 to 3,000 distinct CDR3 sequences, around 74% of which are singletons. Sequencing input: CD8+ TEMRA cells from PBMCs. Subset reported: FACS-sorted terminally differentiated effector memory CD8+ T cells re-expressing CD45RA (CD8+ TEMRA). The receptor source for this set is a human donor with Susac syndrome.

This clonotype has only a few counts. CDR3 sequence (DNA): TGTGCCAGCAGCTTTGAGGAGGGATCGGGGGCCAACGTCCTGACTTTC. It yields the protein CASSFEEGSGANVLTF. V usage is TRBV6-6 and J usage is TRBJ2-6; perhaps TRBD2 as D (6 bases). The CDR3 has 16 amino acids. Germline CDR1 and CDR2: MNHNY and SVGAGI (reference sequence). Trimming shortened V by 6 bases and J by 4 bases, and 16 bases separated the two germline ends.

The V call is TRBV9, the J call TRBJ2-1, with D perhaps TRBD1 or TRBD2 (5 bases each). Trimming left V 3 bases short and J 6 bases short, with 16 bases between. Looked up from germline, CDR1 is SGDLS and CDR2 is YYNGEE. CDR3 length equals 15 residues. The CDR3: CASSATGRAGNEQFF. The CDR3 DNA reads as TGTGCCAGCAGCGCTACTGGCAGGGCGGGCAATGAGCAGTTCTTC. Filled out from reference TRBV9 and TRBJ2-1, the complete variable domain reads DSGVTQTPKHLITATGQRVTLRCSPRSGDLSVYWYQQSLDQGLQFLIQYYNGEERAKGNILERFSAQQFPDLHSELNLSSLELGDSALYFCASSATGRAGNEQFFGPGTRLTVL.

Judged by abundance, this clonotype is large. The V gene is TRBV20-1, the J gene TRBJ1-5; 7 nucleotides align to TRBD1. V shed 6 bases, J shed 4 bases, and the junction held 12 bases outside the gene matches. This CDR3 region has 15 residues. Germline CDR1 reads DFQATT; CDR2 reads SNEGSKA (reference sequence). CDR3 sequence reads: CSAKRRGQLNQPQHF. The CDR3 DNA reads TGCAGTGCCAAACGCAGGGGACAGTTAAATCAGCCCCAGCATTTT.

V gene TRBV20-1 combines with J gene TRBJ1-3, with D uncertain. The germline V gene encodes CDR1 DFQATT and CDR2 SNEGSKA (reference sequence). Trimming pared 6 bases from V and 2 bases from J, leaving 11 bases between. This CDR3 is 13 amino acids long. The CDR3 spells CSALALAGNTIYF. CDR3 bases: TGCAGTGCACTCGCGTTAGCTGGAAACACCATATATTTT.

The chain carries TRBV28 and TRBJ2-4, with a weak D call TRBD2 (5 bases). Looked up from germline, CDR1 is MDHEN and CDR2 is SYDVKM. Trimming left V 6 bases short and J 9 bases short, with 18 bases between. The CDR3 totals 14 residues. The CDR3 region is CASSPLGPEGIQYF. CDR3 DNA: TGTGCCAGCAGCCCCCTTGGGCCCGAGGGCATTCAGTACTTC. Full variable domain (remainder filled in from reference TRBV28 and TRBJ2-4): DVKVTQSSRYLVKRTGEKVFLECVQDMDHENMFWYRQDPGLGLRLIYFSYDVKMKEKGDIPEGYSVSREKKERFSLILESASTNQTSMYLCASSPLGPEGIQYFGAGTRLSVL.

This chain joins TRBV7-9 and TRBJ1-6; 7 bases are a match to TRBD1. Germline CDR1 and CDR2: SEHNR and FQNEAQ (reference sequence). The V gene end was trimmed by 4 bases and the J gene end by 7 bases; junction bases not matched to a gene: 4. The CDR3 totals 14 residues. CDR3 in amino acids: CASSSGQANSPLHF. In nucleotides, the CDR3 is TGTGCCAGCAGCTCCGGACAGGCGAATTCACCCCTCCACTTT.

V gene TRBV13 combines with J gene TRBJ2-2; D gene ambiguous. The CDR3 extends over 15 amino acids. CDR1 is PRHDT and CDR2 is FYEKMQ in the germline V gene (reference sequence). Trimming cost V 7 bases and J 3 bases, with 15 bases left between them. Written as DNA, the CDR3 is TGTGCCAGCACCCCCCGGCAGTTCTACACCGGGGAGCTGTTTTTT. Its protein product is CASTPRQFYTGELFF.

The CDR3 DNA follows: TGTGCCAGCAGCCCGGGGCTTTTCGACAGCATGGACACATATCTTCTCTCCTTACAAGAGACCCAGTACTTC. This sequence encodes CASSPGLFDSMDTYLLSLQETQYF. The rearrangement links TRBV11-1 to TRBJ2-5; possibly TRBD1 or TRBD2 for D (5 bases each). CDR1 and CDR2 (germline): SGHAT, FQDESV (reference sequence). The CDR3 has 24 residues. With 5 bases removed from V and 2 bases from J, the gap between germline ends came to 42 bases.

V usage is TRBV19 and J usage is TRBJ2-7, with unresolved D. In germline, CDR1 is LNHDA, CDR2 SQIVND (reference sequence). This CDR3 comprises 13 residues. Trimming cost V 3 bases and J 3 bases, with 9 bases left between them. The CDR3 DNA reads TGTGCCAGTAGTATGCACAGCCGCTACGAGCAGTACTTC. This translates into CASSMHSRYEQYF.

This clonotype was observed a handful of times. The CDR3 nucleotides read TGTGCCAGCAGCACGGGGCCGGTGAAACCCTACGAGCAGTACTTC. It codes for CASSTGPVKPYEQYF. The V gene is TRBV13, the J gene TRBJ2-7, with D perhaps given as TRBD1 or TRBD2 (5 bases each). Germline assignment: CDR1 PRHDT and CDR2 FYEKMQ (reference sequence). The germline V and J ends were trimmed by 5 bases and 2 bases, with 16 bases remaining between them. The CDR3 totals 15 residues.

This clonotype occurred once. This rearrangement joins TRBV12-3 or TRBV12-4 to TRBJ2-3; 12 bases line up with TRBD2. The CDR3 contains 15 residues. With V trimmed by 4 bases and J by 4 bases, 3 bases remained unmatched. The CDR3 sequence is CASSSSGGASDTQYF. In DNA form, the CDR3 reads TGTGCCAGCAGTTCTAGCGGGGGGGCCTCAGATACGCAGTATTTT.

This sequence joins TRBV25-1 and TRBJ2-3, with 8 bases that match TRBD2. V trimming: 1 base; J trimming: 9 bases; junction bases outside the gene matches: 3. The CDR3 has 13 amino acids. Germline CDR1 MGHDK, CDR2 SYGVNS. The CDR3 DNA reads TGTGCCAGCAGTGAATGGGGGACTAGGACGCAGTATTTT. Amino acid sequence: CASSEWGTRTQYF.

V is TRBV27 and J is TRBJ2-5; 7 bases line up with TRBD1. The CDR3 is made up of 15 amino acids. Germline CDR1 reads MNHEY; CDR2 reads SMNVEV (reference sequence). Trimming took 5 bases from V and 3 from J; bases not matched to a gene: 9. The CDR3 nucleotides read TGTGCCAGCAGTGCATACTCCGGGACAGAAGAGACCCAGTACTTC. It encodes CASSAYSGTEETQYF.

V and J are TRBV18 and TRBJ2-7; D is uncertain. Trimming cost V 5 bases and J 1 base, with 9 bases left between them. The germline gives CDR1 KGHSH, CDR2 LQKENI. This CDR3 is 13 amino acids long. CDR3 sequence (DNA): TGTGCCAGCTCAGAGAGTTTATCCTACGAGCAGTACTTC. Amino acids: CASSESLSYEQYF.

For the CDR3, the DNA is TGTGCCAGCTCACCACCTTGGACAGGACTACATTACGAGCAGTACTTC. Protein: CASSPPWTGLHYEQYF. The chain employs TRBV18 and TRBJ2-7; weak D call: TRBD1 (7 bases). The ends were cut back, 0 bases at V and 4 bases at J, with 16 bases in the middle. CDR1 is KGHSH and CDR2 is LQKENI in the germline V gene. The CDR3 extends over 16 amino acids.

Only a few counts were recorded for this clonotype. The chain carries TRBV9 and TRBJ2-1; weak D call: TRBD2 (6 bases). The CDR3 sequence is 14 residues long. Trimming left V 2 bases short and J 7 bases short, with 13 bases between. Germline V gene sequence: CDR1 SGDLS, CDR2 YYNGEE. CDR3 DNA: TGTGCCAGCAGCGTGGGGGACTTTCAAAATGAGCAGTTCTTC. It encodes CASSVGDFQNEQFF.

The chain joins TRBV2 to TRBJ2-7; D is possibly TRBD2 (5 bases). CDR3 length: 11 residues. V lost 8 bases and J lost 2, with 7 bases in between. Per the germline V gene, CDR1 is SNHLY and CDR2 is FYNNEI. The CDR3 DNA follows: TGTGCCAGCGTAGCGACCTACGAGCAGTACTTC. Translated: CASVATYEQYF.

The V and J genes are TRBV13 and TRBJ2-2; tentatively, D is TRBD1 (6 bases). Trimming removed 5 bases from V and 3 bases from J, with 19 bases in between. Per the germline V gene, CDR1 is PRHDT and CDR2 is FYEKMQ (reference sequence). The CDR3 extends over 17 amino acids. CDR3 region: CASSHRTDLTYTGELFF. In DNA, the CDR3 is TGTGCCAGCAGCCACCGGACAGACCTAACCTACACCGGGGAGCTGTTTTTT.

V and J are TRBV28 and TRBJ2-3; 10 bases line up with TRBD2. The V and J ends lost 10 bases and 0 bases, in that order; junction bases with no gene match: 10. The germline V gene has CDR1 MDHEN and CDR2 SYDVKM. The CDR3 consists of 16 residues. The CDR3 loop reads CATNNGLAESTDTQYF. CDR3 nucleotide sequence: TGTGCCACAAACAACGGACTAGCGGAAAGCACAGATACGCAGTATTTT.

The CDR3 DNA reads TGTGCCAGCAGCTTAACGTATCCTCAGAATGAGCAGTTCTTC. This sequence encodes CASSLTYPQNEQFF. The genes are TRBV5-6 and TRBJ2-1; D call uncertain. V gave up 2 bases and J gave up 7 bases, with 13 bases separating them. Germline V gene data show CDR1 as SGHDT and CDR2 as YYEEEE. This CDR3 has 14 amino acids.

CDR3 amino acids: CASSSPGLASDTQYF. In nucleotides, the CDR3 is TGTGCCAGCAGTTCTCCGGGACTAGCAAGTGATACGCAGTATTTT. The V call is TRBV12-3 or TRBV12-4, the J call TRBJ2-3; 9 bases line up with TRBD2. The CDR3 totals 15 residues. V lost 4 bases, J lost 6 bases, and 8 bases stayed unmatched.